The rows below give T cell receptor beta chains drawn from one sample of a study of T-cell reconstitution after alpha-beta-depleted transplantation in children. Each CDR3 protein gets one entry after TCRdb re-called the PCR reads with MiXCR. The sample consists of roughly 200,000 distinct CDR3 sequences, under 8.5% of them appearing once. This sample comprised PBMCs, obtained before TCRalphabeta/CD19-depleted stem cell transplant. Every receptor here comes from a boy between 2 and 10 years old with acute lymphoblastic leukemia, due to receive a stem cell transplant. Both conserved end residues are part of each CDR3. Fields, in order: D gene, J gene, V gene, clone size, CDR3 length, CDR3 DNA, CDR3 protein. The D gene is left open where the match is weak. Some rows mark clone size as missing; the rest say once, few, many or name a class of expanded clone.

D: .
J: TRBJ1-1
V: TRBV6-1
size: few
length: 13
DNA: TGTGCCAGCAGGAACTTACAGGTCACTGAAGCTTTCTTT
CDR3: CASRNLQVTEAFF

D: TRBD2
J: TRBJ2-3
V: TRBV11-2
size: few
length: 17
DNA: TGTGCCAGCAGCTTAGTCACGGGGGGAAGGGGAACAGATACGCAGTATTTT
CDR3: CASSLVTGGRGTDTQYF

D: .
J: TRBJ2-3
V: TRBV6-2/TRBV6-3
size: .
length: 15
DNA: TGTGCCAGCAGTTTAATCCCAGACGCCACAGATACGCAGTATTTT
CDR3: CASSLIPDATDTQYF

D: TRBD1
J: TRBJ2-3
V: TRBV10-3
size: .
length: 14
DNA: TGTGCCATCAGAGGGACAGGCCAGCCGGATACGCAGTATTTT
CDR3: CAIRGTGQPDTQYF

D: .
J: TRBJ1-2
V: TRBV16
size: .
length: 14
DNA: TGTGCCAGCAGCCAAGGGGGTGTTAACTATGGCTACACCTTC
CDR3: CASSQGGVNYGYTF

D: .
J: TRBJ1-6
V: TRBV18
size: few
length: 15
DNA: TGTGCCAGCTCACCACTGCCAGGGAGACATTCACCCCTCCACTTT
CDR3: CASSPLPGRHSPLHF

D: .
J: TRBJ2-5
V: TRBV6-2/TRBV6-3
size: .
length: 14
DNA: TGTGCCAGCAGCCCGCGAGAGGGAATCGAGACCCAGTACTTC
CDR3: CASSPREGIETQYF

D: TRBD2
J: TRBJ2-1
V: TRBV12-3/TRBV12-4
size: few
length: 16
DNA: TGTGCCAGCAGACCCCCTAGCGGGAGCCTCTACAATGAGCAGTTCTTC
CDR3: CASRPPSGSLYNEQFF

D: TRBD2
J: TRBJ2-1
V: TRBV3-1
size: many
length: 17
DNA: TGTGCCAGCAGCCAGAGGTGGGGCGGGAGCTCCTACAATGAGCAGTTCTTC
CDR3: CASSQRWGGSSYNEQFF

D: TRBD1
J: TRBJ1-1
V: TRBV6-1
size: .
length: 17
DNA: TGTGCCAGCAGGGGTTTAACAGGGGTCGCGAAATTGTGGATGGCTTTCTTT
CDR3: CASRGLTGVAKLWMAFF

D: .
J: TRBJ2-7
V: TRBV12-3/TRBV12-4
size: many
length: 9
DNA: TGTGCCAGCGGCAACGAGCAGTACTTC
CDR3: CASGNEQYF

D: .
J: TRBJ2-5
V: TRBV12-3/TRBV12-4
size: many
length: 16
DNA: TGTGCCAGCAGTTTAAATCCCCGGGGGAACCAAGAGACCCAGTACTTC
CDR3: CASSLNPRGNQETQYF

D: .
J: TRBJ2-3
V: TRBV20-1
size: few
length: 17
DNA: TGCAGTGCTAGAGATAGGGCGGCGGGATCGTTCGGAGATACGCAGTATTTT
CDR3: CSARDRAAGSFGDTQYF

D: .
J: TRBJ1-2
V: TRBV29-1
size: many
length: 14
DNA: TGCAGCGTGTACGGGGATGTGACGACCTATGGCTACACCTTC
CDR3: CSVYGDVTTYGYTF

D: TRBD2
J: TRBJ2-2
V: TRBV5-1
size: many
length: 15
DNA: TGCGCCAGCAGCTGGACTAGCGGAGACACCGGGGAGCTGTTTTTT
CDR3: CASSWTSGDTGELFF

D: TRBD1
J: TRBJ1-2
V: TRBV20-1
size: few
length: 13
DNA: TGCAGTGCTAGAGATCGGGACAGCTATGGCTACACCTTC
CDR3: CSARDRDSYGYTF

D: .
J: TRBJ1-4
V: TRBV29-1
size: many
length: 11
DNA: TGCAGCGTTCGAGTTGGGGAAAAACTGTTTTTT
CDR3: CSVRVGEKLFF

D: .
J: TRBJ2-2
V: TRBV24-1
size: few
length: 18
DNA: TGTGCCACCGCTGAACAGGATCCTACTATCGGGAACACCGGGGAGCTGTTTTTT
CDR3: CATAEQDPTIGNTGELFF

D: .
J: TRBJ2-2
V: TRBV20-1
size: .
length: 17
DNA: TGCAGTGCTAGAGCTGTGGACGGAGCCCCCAGAACCGGGGAGCTGTTTTTT
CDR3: CSARAVDGAPRTGELFF

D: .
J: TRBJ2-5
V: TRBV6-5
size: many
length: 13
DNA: TGTGCCAGCAGTTCCGGACCCAAGGAGACCCAGTACTTC
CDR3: CASSSGPKETQYF

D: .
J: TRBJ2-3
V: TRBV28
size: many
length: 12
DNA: TGTGCCAGCAGTTTGGCGTGGGATACGCAGTATTTT
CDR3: CASSLAWDTQYF

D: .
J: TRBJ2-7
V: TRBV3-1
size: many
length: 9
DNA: TGTGCCAGGATCCACGAGCAGTACTTC
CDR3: CARIHEQYF

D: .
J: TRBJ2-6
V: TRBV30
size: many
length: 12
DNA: TGTGCCTGGATGCCGGGGGCCAACGTCCTGACTTTC
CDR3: CAWMPGANVLTF

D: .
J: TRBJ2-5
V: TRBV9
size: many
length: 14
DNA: TGTGCCAGCAGCGTAACCGGGCTGTCAGAGACCCAGTACTTC
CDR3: CASSVTGLSETQYF

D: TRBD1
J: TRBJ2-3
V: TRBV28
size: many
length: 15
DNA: TGTGCCAGCAGTTTCTTGACAGGGGACACAGATACGCAGTATTTT
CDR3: CASSFLTGDTDTQYF

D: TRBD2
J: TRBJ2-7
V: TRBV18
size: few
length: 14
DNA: TGTGCCAGCTCACCACCGGGACTACCCTACGAGCAGTACTTC
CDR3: CASSPPGLPYEQYF

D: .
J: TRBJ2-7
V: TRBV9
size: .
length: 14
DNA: TGTGCCAGCAGCGCAGACCCTCTCTCCTACGAGCAGTACTTC
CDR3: CASSADPLSYEQYF

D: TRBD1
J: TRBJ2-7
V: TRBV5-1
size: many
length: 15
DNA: TGCGCCAGCAGCTGGGGACAGGTGAGCTCCTACGAGCAGTACTTC
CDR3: CASSWGQVSSYEQYF

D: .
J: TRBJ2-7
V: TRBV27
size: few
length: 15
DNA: TGTGCCAGCAGCCACGGGGCGCCCGGCGATTACGAGCAGTACTTC
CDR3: CASSHGAPGDYEQYF

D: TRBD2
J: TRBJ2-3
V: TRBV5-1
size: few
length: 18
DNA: TGCGCCAGCTTTGGCGCCTACACTAGCGGGAGGGCCAAAGATACGCAGTATTTT
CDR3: CASFGAYTSGRAKDTQYF

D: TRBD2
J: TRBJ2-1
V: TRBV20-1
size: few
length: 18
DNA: TGCTGTGCTAGACCTCTCCCCGGGCGGGAGCCCCACCGAGGGGAGCAGTTCTTC
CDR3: CCARPLPGREPHRGEQFF

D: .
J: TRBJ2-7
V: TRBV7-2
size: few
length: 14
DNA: TGTGCCAGCAGCTTTGTGGGATCGGGTTACGAGCAGTACTTC
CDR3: CASSFVGSGYEQYF

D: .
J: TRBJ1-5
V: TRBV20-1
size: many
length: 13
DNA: TGCAGTGCCCCTGCGGGGGGCTTTCAGCCCCAGCATTTT
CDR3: CSAPAGGFQPQHF

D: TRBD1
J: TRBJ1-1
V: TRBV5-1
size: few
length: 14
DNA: TGCGCCAGCAGCGATACGGGACAGGGGAAACAAGCTTTCTTT
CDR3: CASSDTGQGKQAFF

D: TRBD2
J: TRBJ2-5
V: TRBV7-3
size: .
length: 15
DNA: TGTGCCAGCAGCCCCACTAGCGGGGCCTCAGAGACCCAGTACTTC
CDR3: CASSPTSGASETQYF

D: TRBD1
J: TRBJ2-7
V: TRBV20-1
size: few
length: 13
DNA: TGCAGTGCTGATGACGCACAGGGGCACGAGCAGTACTTC
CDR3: CSADDAQGHEQYF

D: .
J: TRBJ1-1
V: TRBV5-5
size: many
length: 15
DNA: TGTGCCAGCAGCTCCACCAGGCAGGTTAACACTGAAGCTTTCTTT
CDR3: CASSSTRQVNTEAFF

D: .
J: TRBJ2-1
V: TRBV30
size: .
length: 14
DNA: TGTGCCTCGTCGGGACGAAGCTCCTACAATGAGCAGTTCTTC
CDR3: CASSGRSSYNEQFF

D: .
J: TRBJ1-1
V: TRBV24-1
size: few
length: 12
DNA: TGTGCCACCAGTGGCAGGGGACCTGAAGCTTTCTTT
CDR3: CATSGRGPEAFF

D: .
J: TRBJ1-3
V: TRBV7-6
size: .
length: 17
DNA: TGTGCCAGCAGCTTAGCGATTACCGGGTTTGCTGGAAACACCATATATTTT
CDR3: CASSLAITGFAGNTIYF

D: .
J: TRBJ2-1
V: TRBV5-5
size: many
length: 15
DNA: TGTGCCAGCAGCTTGTTGAGGGGGGATAACAATGAGCAGTTCTTC
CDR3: CASSLLRGDNNEQFF

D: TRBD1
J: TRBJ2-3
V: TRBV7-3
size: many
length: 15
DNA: TGTGCCAGCAGCGAAAGACAGGGGTGGGGAGATACGCAGTATTTT
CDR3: CASSERQGWGDTQYF

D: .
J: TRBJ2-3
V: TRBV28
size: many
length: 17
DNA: TGTGCCAGTGGCCCGTCACGGTCCGCGGGGAATTTAGATACGCAGTATTTT
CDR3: CASGPSRSAGNLDTQYF

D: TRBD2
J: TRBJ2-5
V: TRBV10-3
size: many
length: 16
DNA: TGTGCCATCAGGGGGAGGCTAGCGGGTCAACAAGAGACCCAGTACTTC
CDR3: CAIRGRLAGQQETQYF

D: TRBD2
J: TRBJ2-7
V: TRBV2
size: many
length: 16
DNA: TGTGCCAGCAGTGAAGTCGGAGGACTAGCGTCCTACGAGCAGTACTTC
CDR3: CASSEVGGLASYEQYF

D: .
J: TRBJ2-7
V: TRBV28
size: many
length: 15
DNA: TGTGCCAGCAGTTTGGGGGGGGCAGAGGATAACGAGCAGTACTTC
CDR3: CASSLGGAEDNEQYF

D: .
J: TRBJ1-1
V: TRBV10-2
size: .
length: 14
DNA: TGCGCCAGCAGTGATACCATTATGAACACTGAAGCTTTCTTT
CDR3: CASSDTIMNTEAFF

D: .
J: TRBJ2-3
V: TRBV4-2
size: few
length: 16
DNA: TGTGCCAGCAGCCCGCCGGGTAGCGGAAGCACAGATACGCAGTATTTT
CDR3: CASSPPGSGSTDTQYF

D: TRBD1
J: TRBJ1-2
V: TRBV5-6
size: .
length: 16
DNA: TGTGCCAGCAGCTTGGTAGACAGGGCCGCTAATTATGGCTACACCTTC
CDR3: CASSLVDRAANYGYTF

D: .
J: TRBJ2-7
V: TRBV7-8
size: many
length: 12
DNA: TGTGCCAGCAGCTTCCTTGCTTACGAGCAGTACTTC
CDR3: CASSFLAYEQYF

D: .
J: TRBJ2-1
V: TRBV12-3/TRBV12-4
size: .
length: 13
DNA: TGTGCCAGCAGCCAGAATTTATACAATGAGCAGTTCTTC
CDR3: CASSQNLYNEQFF

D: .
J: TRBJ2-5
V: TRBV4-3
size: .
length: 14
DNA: TGCGCCAGCAGCCAAGATACGGAGATAGGGACCCAGTACTTC
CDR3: CASSQDTEIGTQYF

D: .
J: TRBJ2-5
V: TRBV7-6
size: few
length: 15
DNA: TGTGCCAGCAGCCAAACCCCGGCTAGCCAAGAGACCCAGTACTTC
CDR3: CASSQTPASQETQYF